A single sample is the source of the 20 T cell receptor beta chains below, sequenced in a study of graft-versus-host responses after intestinal transplantation. TCRdb's copy holds only in-frame clones and misses some; the assay was immunoSEQ multiplex PCR. The table lists over 90,000 clones, 91% of them singletons, with over 0.15% in the top ten. For these TCRs, the target antigens are not known. The source material was unstimulated CD4+ T cells sorted from spleen or lymph node cells, sampled before transplant. Receptors originate from a human donor who was the organ donor for an intestinal transplant.

The chain has TRBV7-9 and TRBJ1-2; 7 bases fit TRBD1. The V gene's germline CDR1 is SEHNR and CDR2 FQNEAQ (reference sequence). CDR3 size: 13 residues. V trimming: 5 bases; J trimming: 6 bases; junction bases outside the gene matches: 6. This chain's CDR3 is CASSTTGVDGYTF. CDR3 nucleotide sequence: TGTGCCAGCAGCACTACAGGGGTCGATGGCTACACCTTC.

The gene calls are TRBV19 and TRBJ1-6; D may be TRBD1 (6 bases). The CDR3 consists of 15 residues. Germline lookup yields CDR1 LNHDA and CDR2 SQIVND (reference sequence). Trimming pared 2 bases from V and 7 bases from J, leaving 12 bases between. CDR3 bases: TGTGCCAGTAGTATAACGACAGGTCAAAATTCACCCCTCCACTTT. This sequence encodes CASSITTGQNSPLHF.

The chain couples TRBV29-1 to TRBJ1-1; the match to TRBD1 covers 9 bases. J was trimmed by 1 base and V by 6 bases; bases with no gene match: 3. Germline V gene sequence: CDR1 SQVTM, CDR2 ANQGSEA. This CDR3 has 13 residues. In DNA, the CDR3 is TGCAGCGTGTCGACAGGGGGGAACACTGAAGCTTTCTTT. Residues: CSVSTGGNTEAFF.

The chain uses TRBV28 and TRBJ1-2, with 9 bases lining up with TRBD1. The CDR3 consists of 14 residues. Germline CDR1 reads MDHEN; CDR2 reads SYDVKM. The V segment lost 7 bases and the J segment 5 bases; nucleotides outside the gene matches: 8. The CDR3 region is CASKHGDREYGYTF. The CDR3 nucleotides read TGTGCCAGCAAACACGGGGACAGGGAATATGGCTACACCTTC.

On this clone: The sample carries other DNA sequences with the same CDR3. The CDR3 loop reads CASSSQGYEQYF. The CDR3 DNA sequence: TGTGCCAGCAGTTCCCAGGGCTACGAGCAGTACTTC. The V and J genes are TRBV7-2 and TRBJ2-7; maybe TRBD1 (5 bases). Germline V lookup: CDR1 SGHTA, CDR2 FQGNSA. There are 12 residues in the CDR3. V lost 6 bases and J 3 bases, leaving 9 bases between the germline ends.

The V gene is TRBV7-9, the J gene TRBJ1-2; D not certain. Trimming removed 3 bases from V and 3 bases from J, with 8 bases in between. There are 13 residues in the CDR3. Per the germline V gene, CDR1 is SEHNR and CDR2 is FQNEAQ (reference sequence). CDR3 residues: CASSFERDYGYTF. The CDR3 bases are TGTGCCAGCAGCTTCGAGCGGGACTATGGCTACACCTTC.

The chain joins TRBV10-1 to TRBJ2-1, with 11 bases fitting TRBD2. Germline V gene lookup returns CDR1 WNHNN and CDR2 SYGVQD (reference sequence). J gave up 7 bases and V 11 bases, and 10 bases lay outside the gene matches. The CDR3 loop spans 14 amino acids. In DNA, the CDR3 is TGCGCCGGAAGCGGGACTAGCGGAAAAAATGAGCAGTTCTTC. The encoded protein is CAGSGTSGKNEQFF.

In this sample, this clone turned up once. This chain connects TRBV4-2 to TRBJ2-2; 10 bases are shared with TRBD2. The germline V gene encodes CDR1 LGHNA and CDR2 YNFKEQ. V lost 1 base and J lost 6; bases outside the gene matches: 2. The CDR3 runs to 15 residues. The CDR3 sequence is CASSQGTSGAGELFF. CDR3 sequence (DNA): TGTGCCAGCAGCCAAGGGACTAGCGGAGCCGGGGAGCTGTTTTTT.

The chain uses TRBV7-9 and TRBJ2-3, with TRBD2 matching 9 bases. The CDR3 contains 16 residues. V gave up 4 bases and J gave up 6 bases; unmatched junction bases: 11. Germline V gives CDR1 SEHNR, CDR2 FQNEAQ (reference sequence). Here the CDR3 DNA reads TGTGCCAGCAGCTGGCAAGCGGGGGGCCGCTCGGATACGCAGTATTTT. The encoded protein is CASSWQAGGRSDTQYF.

This sequence joins TRBV27 and TRBJ1-4, with a weak D call TRBD1 (5 bases). Trimming took off 5 bases at V and 10 bases at J, with 14 bases between the two ends. Germline-derived CDR1 and CDR2 are MNHEY and SMNVEV (reference sequence). This CDR3 region has 13 residues. The CDR3 region is CASSPRGYGKLFF. The CDR3 nucleotides are TGTGCCAGCAGTCCCCGGGGGTACGGAAAACTGTTTTTT.

This clone was observed a single time. This rearrangement joins TRBV28 to TRBJ1-2; 8 bases align to TRBD1. This CDR3 is built from 13 residues. With V trimmed by 6 bases and J by 4 bases, 4 bases remained unmatched. Germline-derived CDR1 and CDR2 are MDHEN and SYDVKM. Here the CDR3 DNA reads TGTGCCAGCAGGCCAGGGGGCCGCTATGGCTACACCTTC. Translated, it gives CASRPGGRYGYTF.

The chain carries TRBV25-1 and TRBJ1-6; 9 bases fit TRBD1. V gave up 2 bases and J gave up 5 bases; unmatched junction bases: 7. This CDR3 is 17 amino acids long. Germline CDR1 MGHDK, CDR2 SYGVNS. For the CDR3, the DNA is TGTGCCAGCAGTGAAGGGACAGGGAGTGGGGATAATTCACCCCTCCACTTT. Translation: CASSEGTGSGDNSPLHF.

The chain couples TRBV30 to TRBJ2-5; no clear D gene. The assigned J gene may be wrong: the sequence end matches TRBJ2-7 better. The CDR3 loop spans 12 amino acids. Germline CDR1 and CDR2: GTSNPN and SVGIG (reference sequence). CDR3 amino acids: CAWSPQVYEQYF. For the CDR3, the DNA is TGTGCCTGGAGTCCGCAGGTTTACGAGCAGTACTTC.

The chain joins TRBV5-1 to TRBJ2-1; 9 bases match TRBD1. Germline trimming cut 0 bases from V and 6 bases from J; bases unmatched to any gene: 7. The CDR3 has 16 amino acids. CDR1 and CDR2 (germline): SGHRS, YFSETQ. CDR3 sequence: CASSLAGTGRVNEQFF. As DNA, the CDR3 is TGCGCCAGCAGCTTGGCCGGGACAGGGAGGGTCAATGAGCAGTTCTTC.

This chain links TRBV7-2 with TRBJ2-3; D perhaps matches TRBD1 (6 bases). The V gene's germline CDR1 is SGHTA and CDR2 FQGNSA. V shed 4 bases and J shed 6 bases, with 11 bases lying between them. The CDR3 runs 13 residues. For the CDR3, the DNA is TGTGCCAGCAGCTCACAGGGTGCGGATACGCAGTATTTT. It codes for CASSSQGADTQYF.

The chain links TRBV7-9 to TRBJ2-3; no firm D call. Trimming removed 5 bases at V and 0 bases at J, with 6 bases between. This CDR3 is built from 13 residues. Germline V gene sequence: CDR1 SEHNR, CDR2 FQNEAQ (reference sequence). The CDR3 sequence is CASSATSTDTQYF. The CDR3 region has the DNA TGTGCCAGCAGCGCCACTAGCACAGATACGCAGTATTTT.

The chain employs TRBV19 and TRBJ1-1; D perhaps matches TRBD1 (6 bases). The CDR3 totals 14 residues. With 4 bases removed from V and 1 base from J, the gap between germline ends came to 10 bases. Germline CDR1 is LNHDA and CDR2 is SQIVND (reference sequence). CDR3 protein: CASSRGGKNTEAFF. The CDR3 DNA reads as TGTGCCAGTAGTAGAGGGGGTAAGAACACTGAAGCTTTCTTT.

A single count supports this clone. This chain links TRBV7-3 with TRBJ1-6; no clear D. V dropped 6 bases and J dropped 7 bases, with 10 bases sitting between them. This CDR3 has 13 residues. Germline CDR1 and CDR2: SGHTA and FQGTGA. CDR3: CASRNSQNSPLHF. The CDR3 DNA is TGTGCCAGCAGGAACAGTCAAAATTCACCCCTCCACTTT.

The genes are TRBV27 and TRBJ2-7, with D hard to call. V was shortened by 5 bases and J by 2 bases, with 13 bases between the two germline ends. This CDR3 is built from 14 residues. Germline-derived CDR1 and CDR2 are MNHEY and SMNVEV (reference sequence). The CDR3 here is CASSPEASTYEQYF. Written as DNA, the CDR3 is TGTGCCAGCAGTCCCGAGGCATCCACCTACGAGCAGTACTTC.

The chain carries TRBV4-2 and TRBJ2-6; the D gene is possibly TRBD2 (5 bases). The germline V gene encodes CDR1 LGHNA and CDR2 YNFKEQ. Trimming stripped 0 bases from V and 0 bases from J, with 12 bases between. The CDR3 totals 18 residues. The CDR3 here is CASSQDTGLGSGANVLTF. CDR3 sequence (DNA): TGTGCCAGCAGCCAAGATACGGGGTTGGGCTCTGGGGCCAACGTCCTGACTTTC.